The T cell receptor (beta chain) under discussion was sequenced for a study of PD-1 blockade in classical Hodgkin lymphoma. Study observations and caveats: Some patients began nivolumab under 1 year after ASCT. These patients were excluded from later analyses. Unlike CD8+ TCR diversity, which did not rise significantly by C4D1, CD4+ TCR diversity did.

Germline V gene data show CDR1 as GTSNPN and CDR2 as SVGIG (reference sequence). The CDR3 length is 12 residues. The V gene lost 2 bases and the J gene lost 4 bases, with 5 bases spanning the gap. Each patient's relapse followed autologous stem cell transplantation, and brentuximab vedotin exposure varied. As concerns this clone: Its antigen is not known.

Clones were read by immunoSEQ multiplex PCR, and TCRdb kept only the in-frame ones, dropping some. The repertoire holds just under 100,000 clones, with around 80% as singletons. The rearrangement links TRBV30 to TRBJ2-2, with D unresolved. Sequenced material: peripheral blood mononuclear cells (PBMCs), taken at baseline. This TCR was recovered from a human donor with classical Hodgkin lymphoma. Written as DNA, the CDR3 is TGTGCCTGGAGTCCAGGCACCGGGGAGCTGTTTTTT. Translated, it gives CAWSPGTGELFF. Combining the CDR3 with reference TRBV30 and TRBJ2-2 gives the whole variable domain SQTIHQWPATLVQPVGSPLSLECTVEGTSNPNLYWYRQAAGRGLQLLFYSVGIGQISSEVPQNLSASRPQDRQFILSSKKLLLSDSGFYLCAWSPGTGELFFGEGSRLTVL.